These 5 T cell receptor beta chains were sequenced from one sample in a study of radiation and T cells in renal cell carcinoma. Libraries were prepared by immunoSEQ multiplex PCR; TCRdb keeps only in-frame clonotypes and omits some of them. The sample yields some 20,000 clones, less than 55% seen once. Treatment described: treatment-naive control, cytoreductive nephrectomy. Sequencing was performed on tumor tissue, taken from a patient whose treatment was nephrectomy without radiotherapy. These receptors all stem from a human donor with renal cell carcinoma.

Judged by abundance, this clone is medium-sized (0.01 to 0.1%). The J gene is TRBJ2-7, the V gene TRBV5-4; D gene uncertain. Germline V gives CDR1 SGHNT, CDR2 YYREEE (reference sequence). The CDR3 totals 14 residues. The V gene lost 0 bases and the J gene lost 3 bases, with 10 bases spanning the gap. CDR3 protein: CASSLDRVVYEQYF. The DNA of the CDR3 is TGTGCCAGCAGCTTGGATCGGGTTGTCTACGAGCAGTACTTC.

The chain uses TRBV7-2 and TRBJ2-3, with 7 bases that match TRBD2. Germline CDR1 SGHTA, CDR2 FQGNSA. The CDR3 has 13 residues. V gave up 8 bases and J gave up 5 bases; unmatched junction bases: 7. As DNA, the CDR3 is TGTGCCAGCGGTCGGGGGGTCGGAGATACGCAGTATTTT. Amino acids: CASGRGVGDTQYF.

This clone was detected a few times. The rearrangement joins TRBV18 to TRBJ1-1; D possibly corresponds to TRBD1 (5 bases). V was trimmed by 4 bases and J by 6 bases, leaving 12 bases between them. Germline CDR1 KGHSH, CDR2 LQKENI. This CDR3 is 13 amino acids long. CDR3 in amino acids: CASSRLTEAEAFF. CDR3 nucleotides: TGTGCCAGCTCACGATTGACAGAAGCTGAAGCTTTCTTT.

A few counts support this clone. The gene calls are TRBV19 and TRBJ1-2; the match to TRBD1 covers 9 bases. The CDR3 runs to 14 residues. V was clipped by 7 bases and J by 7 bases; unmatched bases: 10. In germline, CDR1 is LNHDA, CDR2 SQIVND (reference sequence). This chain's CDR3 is CASNQMTGGIGYTF. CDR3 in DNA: TGTGCCAGTAACCAAATGACAGGGGGGATTGGCTACACCTTC.

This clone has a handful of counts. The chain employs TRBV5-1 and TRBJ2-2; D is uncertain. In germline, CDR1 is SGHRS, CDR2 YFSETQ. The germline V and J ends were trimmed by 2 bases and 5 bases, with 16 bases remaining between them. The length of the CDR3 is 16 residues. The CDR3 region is CASSLTRFQLTGELFF. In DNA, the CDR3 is TGCGCCAGCAGCTTAACTCGCTTTCAGTTAACCGGGGAGCTGTTTTTT.